This T cell receptor beta chain was profiled in a study of blood T cell repertoires in COVID-19. Study as a whole: Sources were T cells, B-cell-depleted T cells, or PBMCs; the material itself was cDNA or gDNA.

Per the study methods: Scientists estimated how many nucleated cells there were by amplifying reference gene primers. Assay: immunoSEQ multiplex PCR; the TCRdb copy retains only in-frame clones and omits some. The V and J calls and clone size come from that table; D and trimming were worked out from the DNA. The sample lists approximately 140,000 clones, 84% seen once, with approximately 9% in the top ten. The germline CDR1 and CDR2 sequences are KGHSH and LQKENI. This CDR3 has 14 residues. V was cut by 3 bases and J by 5 bases, with 13 bases left in between. The specimen sequenced was peripheral blood. The receptor comes from a woman older than 75 in a cohort sampled during active or convalescent COVID-19. This chain links TRBV18 with TRBJ1-1, with D unclear. This chain's CDR3 is CASSPRELGTEAFF. The CDR3 DNA is TGTGCCAGCTCACCGCGGGAGTTGGGTACTGAAGCTTTCTTT.